Detailed here is one T cell receptor (beta chain). What it recognizes is unknown. This sample stems from a study of blood T cells in healthy people across ages. Study-level results: A strong correlation was seen between TCR beta diversity and naive T cell percentage.

The CDR3 is 15 amino acids. CDR1 is LNHNV, CDR2 YYDKDF, per germline (reference sequence). V was clipped by 3 bases and J by 4 bases, with 13 bases between them. It was with a sample-barcoded 5' primer and a J-beta primer mix that a second PCR of roughly 6 to 11 cycles was run. Every cDNA molecule bore a tag from a template-switch adaptor containing 12 random nucleotides. One entry per CDR3 protein results from TCRdb running MiXCR on the 5' RACE reads. The sample lists 780,000 or so distinct CDR3 sequences; 53% were seen once. This TCR derives from a man older than 75 in good health. The rearrangement uses TRBV15 and TRBJ2-1; D unclear. The sequencing sample was made of blood. CDR3 residues: CATSRAIELYNEQFF. The DNA of the CDR3 is TGTGCCACCAGCAGGGCAATCGAACTGTACAATGAGCAGTTCTTC.